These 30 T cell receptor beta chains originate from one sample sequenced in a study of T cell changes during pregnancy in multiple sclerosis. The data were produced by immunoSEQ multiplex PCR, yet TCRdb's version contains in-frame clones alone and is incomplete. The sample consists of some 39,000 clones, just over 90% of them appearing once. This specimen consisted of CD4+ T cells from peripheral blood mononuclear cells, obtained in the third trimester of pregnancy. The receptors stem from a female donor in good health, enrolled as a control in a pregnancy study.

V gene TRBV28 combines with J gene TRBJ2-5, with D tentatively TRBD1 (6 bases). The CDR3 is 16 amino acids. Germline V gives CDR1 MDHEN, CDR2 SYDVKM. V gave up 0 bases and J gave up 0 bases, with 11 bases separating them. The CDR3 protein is CASSLWDRNYQETQYF. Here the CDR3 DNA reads TGTGCCAGCAGTTTATGGGACAGAAACTACCAAGAGACCCAGTACTTC.

The CDR3 region is CASSLGPDYGYTF. CDR3 bases: TGTGCCAGCAGCTTGGGCCCGGACTATGGCTACACCTTC. The genes are TRBV11-2 and TRBJ1-2; D not certain. The germline V gene encodes CDR1 SGHAT and CDR2 FQNNGV. The CDR3 spans 13 residues. V lost 3 bases and J lost 3, with 8 bases in between.

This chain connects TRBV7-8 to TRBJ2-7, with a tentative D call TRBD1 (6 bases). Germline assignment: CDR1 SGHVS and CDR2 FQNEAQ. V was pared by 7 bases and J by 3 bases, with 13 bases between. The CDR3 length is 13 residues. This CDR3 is CASTFQGGYEQYF. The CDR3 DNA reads TGTGCCAGCACTTTCCAAGGGGGCTACGAGCAGTACTTC.

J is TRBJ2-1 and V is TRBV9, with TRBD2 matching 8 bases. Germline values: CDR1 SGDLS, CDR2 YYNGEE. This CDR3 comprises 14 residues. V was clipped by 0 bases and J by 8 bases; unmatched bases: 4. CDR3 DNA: TGTGCCAGCAGCGTAGCGGGGGGGGTCGATGAGCAGTTCTTC. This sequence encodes CASSVAGGVDEQFF.

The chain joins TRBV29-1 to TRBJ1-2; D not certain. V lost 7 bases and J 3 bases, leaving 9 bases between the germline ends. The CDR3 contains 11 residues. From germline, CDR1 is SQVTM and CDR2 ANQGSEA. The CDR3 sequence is CSATEDYGYTF. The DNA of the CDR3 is TGCAGCGCCACGGAGGACTATGGCTACACCTTC.

The CDR3 DNA follows: TGCGCCAGCAGCTTTAGCGGGATCCTCTCCTACGAGCAGTACTTC. Its protein is CASSFSGILSYEQYF. The chain couples TRBV5-1 to TRBJ2-7; TRBD2 matches 8 bases. The V and J ends lost 2 bases and 0 bases, in that order; junction bases with no gene match: 4. Germline CDR1 is SGHRS and CDR2 is YFSETQ. The CDR3 length is 15 residues.

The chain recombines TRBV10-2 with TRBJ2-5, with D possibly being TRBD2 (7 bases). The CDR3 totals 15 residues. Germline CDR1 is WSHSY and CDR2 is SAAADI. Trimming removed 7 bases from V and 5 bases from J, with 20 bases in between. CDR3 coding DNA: TGCGCCAGCATTCAAGGGCGGGGGCAGGAGGAGACCCAGTACTTC. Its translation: CASIQGRGQEETQYF.

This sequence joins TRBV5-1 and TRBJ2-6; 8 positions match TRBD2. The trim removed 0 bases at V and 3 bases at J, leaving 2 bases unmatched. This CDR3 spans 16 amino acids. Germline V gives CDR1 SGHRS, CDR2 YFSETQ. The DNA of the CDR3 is TGCGCCAGCAGCTTGGCCGCGGGAGGTGGGGCCAACGTCCTGACTTTC. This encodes CASSLAAGGGANVLTF.

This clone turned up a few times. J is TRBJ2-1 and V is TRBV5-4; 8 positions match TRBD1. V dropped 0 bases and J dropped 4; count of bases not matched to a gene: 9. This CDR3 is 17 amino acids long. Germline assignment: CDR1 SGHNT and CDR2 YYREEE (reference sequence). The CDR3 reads CASSLGGTWDRYNEQFF. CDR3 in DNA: TGTGCCAGCAGCTTGGGGGGTACGTGGGACAGGTACAATGAGCAGTTCTTC.

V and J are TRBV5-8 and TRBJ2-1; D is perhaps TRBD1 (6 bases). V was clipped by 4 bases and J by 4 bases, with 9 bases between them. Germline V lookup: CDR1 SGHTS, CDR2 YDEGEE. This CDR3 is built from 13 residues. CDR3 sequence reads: CASSPGQYNEQFF. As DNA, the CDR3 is TGTGCCAGCAGCCCAGGACAGTACAATGAGCAGTTCTTC.

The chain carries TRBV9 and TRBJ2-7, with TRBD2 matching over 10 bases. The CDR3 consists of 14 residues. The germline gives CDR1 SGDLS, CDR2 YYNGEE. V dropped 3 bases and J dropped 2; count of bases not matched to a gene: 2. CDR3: CASSAGLAAYEQYF. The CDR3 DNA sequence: TGTGCCAGCAGCGCCGGACTAGCGGCCTACGAGCAGTACTTC.

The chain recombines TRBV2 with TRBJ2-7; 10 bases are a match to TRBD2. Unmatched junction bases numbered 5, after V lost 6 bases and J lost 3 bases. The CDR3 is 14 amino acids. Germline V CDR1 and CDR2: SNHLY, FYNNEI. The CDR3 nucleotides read TGTGCCAGCAGGCAGCGGGAGGGCCGCTACGAGCAGTACTTC. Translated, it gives CASRQREGRYEQYF.

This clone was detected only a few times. The CDR3 sequence: CASSLTGTEDYGYTF. The CDR3 coding sequence is TGTGCCAGCAGCCTTACCGGGACAGAGGACTATGGCTACACCTTC. The V call is TRBV28, the J call TRBJ1-2; 7 positions agree with TRBD1. Unmatched junction bases numbered 10, after V lost 6 bases and J lost 3 bases. CDR1 and CDR2 from the germline V gene are MDHEN and SYDVKM. This CDR3 has 15 residues.

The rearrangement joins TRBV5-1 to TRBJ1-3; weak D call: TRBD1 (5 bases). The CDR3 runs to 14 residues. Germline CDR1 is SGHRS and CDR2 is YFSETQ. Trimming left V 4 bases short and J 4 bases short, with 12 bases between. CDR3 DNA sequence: TGCGCCAGCAGCCCGGACATAAGGGGAAACACCATATATTTT. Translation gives CASSPDIRGNTIYF. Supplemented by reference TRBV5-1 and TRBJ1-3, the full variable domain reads KAGVTQTPRYLIKTRGQQVTLSCSPISGHRSVSWYQQTPGQGLQFLFEYFSETQRNKGNFPGRFSGRQFSNSRSEMNVSTLELGDSALYLCASSPDIRGNTIYFGEGSWLTVV.

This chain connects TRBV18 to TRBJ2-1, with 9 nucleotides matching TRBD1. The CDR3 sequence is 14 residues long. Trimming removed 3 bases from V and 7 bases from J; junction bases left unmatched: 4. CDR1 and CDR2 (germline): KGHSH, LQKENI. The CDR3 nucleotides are TGTGCCAGCTCACCCGCGGACAGGGGAAATGAGCAGTTCTTC. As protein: CASSPADRGNEQFF.

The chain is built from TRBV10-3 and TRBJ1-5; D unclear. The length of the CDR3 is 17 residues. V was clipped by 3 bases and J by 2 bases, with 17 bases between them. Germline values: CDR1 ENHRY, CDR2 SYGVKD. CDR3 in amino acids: CAISDRRKERGNQPQHF. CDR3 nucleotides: TGTGCCATCAGTGACCGTCGGAAAGAGAGGGGCAATCAGCCCCAGCATTTT.

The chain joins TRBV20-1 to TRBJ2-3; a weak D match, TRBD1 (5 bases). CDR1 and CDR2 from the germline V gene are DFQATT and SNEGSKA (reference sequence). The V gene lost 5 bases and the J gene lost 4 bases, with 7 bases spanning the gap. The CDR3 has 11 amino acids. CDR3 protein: CSALGADTQYF. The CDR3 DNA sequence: TGCAGTGCTTTAGGGGCAGATACGCAGTATTTT.

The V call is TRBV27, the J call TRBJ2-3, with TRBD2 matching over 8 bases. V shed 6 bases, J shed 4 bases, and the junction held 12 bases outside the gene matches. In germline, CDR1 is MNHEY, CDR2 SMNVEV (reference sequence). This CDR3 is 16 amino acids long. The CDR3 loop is CASSPTPGGYADTQYF. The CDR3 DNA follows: TGTGCCAGCAGCCCCACCCCGGGGGGGTATGCAGATACGCAGTATTTT.

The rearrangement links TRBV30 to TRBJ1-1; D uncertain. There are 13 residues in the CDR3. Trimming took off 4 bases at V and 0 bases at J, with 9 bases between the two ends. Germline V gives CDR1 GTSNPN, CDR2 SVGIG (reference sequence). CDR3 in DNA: TGTGCCTGGAATTTTCGGTTGAACACTGAAGCTTTCTTT. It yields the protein CAWNFRLNTEAFF.

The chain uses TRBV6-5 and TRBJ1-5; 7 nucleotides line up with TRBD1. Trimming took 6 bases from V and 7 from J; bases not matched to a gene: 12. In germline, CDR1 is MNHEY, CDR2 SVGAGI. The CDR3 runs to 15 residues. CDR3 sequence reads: CASRETGQVGQPQHF. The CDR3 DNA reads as TGTGCCAGCAGAGAGACAGGGCAAGTAGGGCAGCCCCAGCATTTT.

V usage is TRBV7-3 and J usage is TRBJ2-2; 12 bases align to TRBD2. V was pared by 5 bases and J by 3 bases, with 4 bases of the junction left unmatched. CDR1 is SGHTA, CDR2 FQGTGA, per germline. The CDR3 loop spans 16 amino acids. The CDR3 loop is CASSPGLAGDTGELFF. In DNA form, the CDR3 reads TGTGCCAGCAGCCCGGGACTAGCGGGTGACACCGGGGAGCTGTTTTTT. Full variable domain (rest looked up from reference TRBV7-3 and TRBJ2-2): GAGVSQTPSNKVTEKGKYVELRCDPISGHTALYWYRQSLGQGPEFLIYFQGTGAADDSGLPNDRFFAVRPEGSVSTLKIQRTERGDSAVYLCASSPGLAGDTGELFFGEGSRLTVL.

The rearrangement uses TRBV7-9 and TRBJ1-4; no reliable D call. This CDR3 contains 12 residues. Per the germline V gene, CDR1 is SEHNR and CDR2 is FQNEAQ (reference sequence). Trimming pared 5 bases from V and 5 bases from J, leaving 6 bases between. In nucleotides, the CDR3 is TGTGCCAGCAGCCAGGAAAATGAAAAACTGTTTTTT. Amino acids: CASSQENEKLFF.

The DNA for the CDR3 is TGTGCCAGCAGTCCACTGAGACTAGCGGGGGCCTACGAGCAGTACTTC. It is translated as CASSPLRLAGAYEQYF. The V gene is TRBV28, the J gene TRBJ2-7, with 12 positions matching TRBD2. Germline CDR1 is MDHEN and CDR2 is SYDVKM. The CDR3 extends over 16 amino acids. V shed 5 bases and J 2 bases; nucleotides not matched to a gene: 7.

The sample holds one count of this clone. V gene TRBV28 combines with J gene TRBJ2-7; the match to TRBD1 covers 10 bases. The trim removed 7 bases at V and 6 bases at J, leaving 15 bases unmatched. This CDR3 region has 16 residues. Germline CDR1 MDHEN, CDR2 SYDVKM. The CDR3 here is CASNSPGQGKSGEQYF. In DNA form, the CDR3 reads TGTGCCAGCAATTCTCCGGGACAGGGGAAGTCAGGCGAGCAGTACTTC. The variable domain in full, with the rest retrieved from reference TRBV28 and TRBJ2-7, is DVKVTQSSRYLVKRTGEKVFLECVQDMDHENMFWYRQDPGLGLRLIYFSYDVKMKEKGDIPEGYSVSREKKERFSLILESASTNQTSMYLCASNSPGQGKSGEQYFGPGTRLTVT.

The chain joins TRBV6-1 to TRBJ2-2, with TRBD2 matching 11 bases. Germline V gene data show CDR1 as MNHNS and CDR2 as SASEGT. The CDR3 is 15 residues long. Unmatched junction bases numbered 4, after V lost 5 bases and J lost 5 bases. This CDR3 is CASSHGTSGTGELFF. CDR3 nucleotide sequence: TGTGCCAGCAGTCACGGGACTAGCGGTACCGGGGAGCTGTTTTTT.

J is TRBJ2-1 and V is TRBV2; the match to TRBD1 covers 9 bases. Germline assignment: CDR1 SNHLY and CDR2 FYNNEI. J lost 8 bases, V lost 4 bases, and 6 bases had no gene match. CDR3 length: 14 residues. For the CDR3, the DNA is TGTGCCAGCAGTGTACAGGGGGCCAACCATGAGCAGTTCTTC. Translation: CASSVQGANHEQFF.

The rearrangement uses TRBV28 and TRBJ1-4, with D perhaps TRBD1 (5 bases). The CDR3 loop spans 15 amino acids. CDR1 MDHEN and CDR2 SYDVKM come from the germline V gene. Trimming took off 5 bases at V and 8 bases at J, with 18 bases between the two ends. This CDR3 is CASSIPGLGKEKLFF. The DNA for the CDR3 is TGTGCCAGCAGTATACCGGGACTGGGGAAAGAAAAACTGTTTTTT. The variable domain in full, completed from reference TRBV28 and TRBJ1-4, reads DVKVTQSSRYLVKRTGEKVFLECVQDMDHENMFWYRQDPGLGLRLIYFSYDVKMKEKGDIPEGYSVSREKKERFSLILESASTNQTSMYLCASSIPGLGKEKLFFGSGTQLSVL.

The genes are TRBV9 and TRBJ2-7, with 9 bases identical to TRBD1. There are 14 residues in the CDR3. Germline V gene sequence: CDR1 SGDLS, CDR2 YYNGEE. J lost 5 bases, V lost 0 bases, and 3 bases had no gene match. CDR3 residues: CASSVGDRVHEQYF. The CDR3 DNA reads TGTGCCAGCAGCGTAGGGGACAGGGTCCACGAGCAGTACTTC.

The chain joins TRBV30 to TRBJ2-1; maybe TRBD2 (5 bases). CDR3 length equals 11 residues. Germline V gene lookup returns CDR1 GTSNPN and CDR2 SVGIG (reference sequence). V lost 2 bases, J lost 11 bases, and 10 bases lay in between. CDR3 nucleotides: TGTGCCTGGAGTCCGGGGTTAAAGCAGTTCTTC. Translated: CAWSPGLKQFF.

This CDR3 reads CASSADSYEQYF. CDR3 bases: TGTGCCAGCAGTGCAGACTCCTACGAGCAGTACTTC. The V gene is TRBV2, the J gene TRBJ2-7; D not resolved. Deletions cut 4 bases from V and 0 bases from J, with 4 bases between. Germline loops: CDR1 SNHLY, CDR2 FYNNEI. CDR3 length: 12 amino acids.